This T cell receptor (beta chain) stems from a study of blood T cell repertoires in COVID-19. As for the study in general: Acute-phase and convalescent COVID-19 samples originated in the United States, Italy and Spain. Sources were T cells, B-cell-depleted T cells, or PBMCs; the material itself was cDNA or gDNA.

The CDR3 has 15 amino acids. Germline assignment: CDR1 SNHLY and CDR2 FYNNEI. The junction had 9 bases not matched to a gene; V was cut back by 7 bases and J by 2 bases. In the study's own analysis: Amplification of reference gene primers provided the estimated nucleated cell counts. Data came from immunoSEQ multiplex PCR; TCRdb stores just in-frame clones and leaves some out. The DNA gave D and trimming, while V, J and clone size come from that table. The sample has about 98,000 clones, 81% seen once. This sequence joins TRBV2 and TRBJ2-5; 8 nucleotides line up with TRBD2. This TCR was recovered from a woman of 80 years or more with acute or convalescent COVID-19. Sequencing was carried out using peripheral blood. The CDR3 here is CASTLASGGQETQYF. CDR3 nucleotides: TGTGCCAGCACCCTTGCGAGCGGGGGACAAGAGACCCAGTACTTC. Drawing the rest from reference TRBV2 and TRBJ2-5, the complete variable domain is EPEVTQTPSHQVTQMGQEVILRCVPISNHLYFYWYRQILGQKVEFLVSFYNNEISEKSEIFDDQFSVERPDGSNFTLKIRSTKLEDSAMYFCASTLASGGQETQYFGPGTRLLVL.